This T cell receptor (beta chain) originates from a study of CD8+CD57+ T cells in acquired aplastic anemia. This clonotype was recorded only once. Germline V gene sequence: CDR1 SGHKS, CDR2 YYEKEE (reference sequence). This CDR3 comprises 14 residues. Trimming took 2 bases from V and 7 from J; bases not matched to a gene: 8. According to the study, genomic DNA was the template for TCR beta VDJ and CDR3 profiling. TCRdb passed the reads through MiXCR, listing each CDR3 protein once. This sample yields roughly 170,000 distinct CDR3 sequences, of which roughly 50% are seen a single time; approximately 12% belongs to the top ten. For sequencing, patients were chosen who had shown expansion of CD8+CD57+ cells by flow cytometry. Each patient carried a diagnosis of severe acquired aplastic anemia.

Specimen: sorted CD4+, CD8+, or CD8+CD57+ T cells (not recorded which) from PBMCs. The receptor was isolated from a human donor with aplastic anemia. The V gene is TRBV5-5, the J gene TRBJ2-7, with 8 positions matching TRBD1. The CDR3 region has the DNA TGTGCCAGCAGCTTTGGACAGGGCTCGAGGGAGCAGTACTTC. Amino acids: CASSFGQGSREQYF.